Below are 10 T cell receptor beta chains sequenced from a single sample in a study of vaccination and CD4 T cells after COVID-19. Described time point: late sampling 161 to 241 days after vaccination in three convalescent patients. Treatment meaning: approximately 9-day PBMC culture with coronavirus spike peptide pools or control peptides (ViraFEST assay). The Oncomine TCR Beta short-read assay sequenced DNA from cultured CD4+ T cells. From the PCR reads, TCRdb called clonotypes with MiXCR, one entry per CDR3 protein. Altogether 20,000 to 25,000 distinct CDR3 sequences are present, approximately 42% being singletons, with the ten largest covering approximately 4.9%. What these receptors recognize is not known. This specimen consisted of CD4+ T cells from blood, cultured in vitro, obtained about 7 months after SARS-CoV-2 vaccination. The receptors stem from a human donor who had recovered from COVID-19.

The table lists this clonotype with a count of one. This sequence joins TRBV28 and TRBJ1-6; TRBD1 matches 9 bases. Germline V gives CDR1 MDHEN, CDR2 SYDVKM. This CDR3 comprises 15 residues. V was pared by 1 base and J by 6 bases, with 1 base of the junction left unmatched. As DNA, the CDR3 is TGTGCCAGCAGTTTATCGGACAGGGGTAATTCACCCCTCCACTTT. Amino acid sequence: CASSLSDRGNSPLHF.

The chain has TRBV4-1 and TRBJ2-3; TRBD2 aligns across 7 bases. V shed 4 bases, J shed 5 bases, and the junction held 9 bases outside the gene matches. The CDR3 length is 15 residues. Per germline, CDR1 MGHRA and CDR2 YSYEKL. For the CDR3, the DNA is TGCGCCAGCAGCCGGACCGGGACTACCAAAGATACGCAGTATTTT. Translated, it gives CASSRTGTTKDTQYF.

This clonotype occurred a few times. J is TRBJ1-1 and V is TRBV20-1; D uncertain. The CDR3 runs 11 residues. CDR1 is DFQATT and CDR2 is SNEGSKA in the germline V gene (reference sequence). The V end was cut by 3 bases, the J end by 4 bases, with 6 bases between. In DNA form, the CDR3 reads TGCAGTGCTAGCCGGGCCACTGAAGCTTTCTTT. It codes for CSASRATEAFF.

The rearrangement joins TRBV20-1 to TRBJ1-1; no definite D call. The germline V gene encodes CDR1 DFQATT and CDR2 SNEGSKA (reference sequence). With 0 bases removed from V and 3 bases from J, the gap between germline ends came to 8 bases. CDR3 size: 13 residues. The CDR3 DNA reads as TGCAGTGCTAGAGATTTGGTACACACTGAAGCTTTCTTT. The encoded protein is CSARDLVHTEAFF.

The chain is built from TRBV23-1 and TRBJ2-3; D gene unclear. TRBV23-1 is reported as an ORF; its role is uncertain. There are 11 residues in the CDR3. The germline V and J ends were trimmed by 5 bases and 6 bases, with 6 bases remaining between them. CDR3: CASSSSDTQYF. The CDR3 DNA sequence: TGCGCCAGCAGTTCTAGTGATACGCAGTATTTT.

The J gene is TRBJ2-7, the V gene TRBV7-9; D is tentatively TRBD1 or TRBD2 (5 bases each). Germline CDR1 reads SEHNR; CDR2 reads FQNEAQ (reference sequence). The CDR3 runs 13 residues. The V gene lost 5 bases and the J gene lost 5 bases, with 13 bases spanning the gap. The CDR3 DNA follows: TGTGCCAGCAGCACAGTTGTGGGGGACGAGCAGTACTTC. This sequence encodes CASSTVVGDEQYF.

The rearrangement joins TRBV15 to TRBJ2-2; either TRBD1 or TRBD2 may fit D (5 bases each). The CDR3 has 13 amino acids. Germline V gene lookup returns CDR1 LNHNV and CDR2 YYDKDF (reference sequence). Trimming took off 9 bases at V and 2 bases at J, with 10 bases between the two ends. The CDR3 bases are TGTGCCACGGGGACCCCCAACACCGGGGAGCTGTTTTTT. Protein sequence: CATGTPNTGELFF.

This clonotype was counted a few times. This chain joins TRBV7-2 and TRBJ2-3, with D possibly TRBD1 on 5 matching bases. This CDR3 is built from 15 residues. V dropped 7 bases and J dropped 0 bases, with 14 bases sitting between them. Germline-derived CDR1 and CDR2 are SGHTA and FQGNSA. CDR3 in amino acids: CASTIRGQSTDTQYF. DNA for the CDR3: TGTGCCAGCACCATTAGGGGCCAGAGCACAGATACGCAGTATTTT.

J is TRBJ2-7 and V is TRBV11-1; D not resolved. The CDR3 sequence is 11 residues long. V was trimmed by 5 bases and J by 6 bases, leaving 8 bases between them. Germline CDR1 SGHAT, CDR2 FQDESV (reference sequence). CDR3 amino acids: CASSLNGEQYF. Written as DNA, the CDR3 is TGTGCCAGCAGCCTGAACGGCGAGCAGTACTTC.

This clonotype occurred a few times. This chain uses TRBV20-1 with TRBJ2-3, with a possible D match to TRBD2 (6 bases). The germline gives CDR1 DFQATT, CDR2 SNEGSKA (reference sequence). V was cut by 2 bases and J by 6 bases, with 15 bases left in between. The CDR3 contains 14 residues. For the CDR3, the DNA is TGCAGTGCTAGAAATAGCGGTCCGTGGGATACGCAGTATTTT. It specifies CSARNSGPWDTQYF.